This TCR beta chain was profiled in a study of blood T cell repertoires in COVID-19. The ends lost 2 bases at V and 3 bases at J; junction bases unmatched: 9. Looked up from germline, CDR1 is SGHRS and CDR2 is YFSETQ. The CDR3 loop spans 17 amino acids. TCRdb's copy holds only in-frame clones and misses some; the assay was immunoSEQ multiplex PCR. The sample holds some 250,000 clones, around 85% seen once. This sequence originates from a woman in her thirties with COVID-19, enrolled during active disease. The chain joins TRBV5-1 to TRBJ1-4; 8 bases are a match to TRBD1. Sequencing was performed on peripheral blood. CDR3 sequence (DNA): TGCGCCAGCAGCTTTGGCCCGGACAGGGAAGCTAATGAAAAACTGTTTTTT. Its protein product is CASSFGPDREANEKLFF.